This TCR beta chain is from a study of vaccination and CD4 T cells after COVID-19. About the study: Post-COVID draws followed diagnosis by a median around 97 days (range 35 to 161). General study results and limits: Median SARS-CoV-2-reactive clonotype numbers rose nonsignificantly, 21 to 38. A median approximately 86% of convalescent patients' SARS-CoV-2-reactive clones emerged only after vaccination.

Each CDR3 protein is one row after TCRdb ran MiXCR on the PCR reads. The sample has over 20,000 distinct CDR3 sequences, around 50% seen once. The length of the CDR3 is 14 residues. CDR1 and CDR2 from the germline V gene are LNHDA and SQIVND (reference sequence). V lost 3 bases and J lost 1, with 10 bases in between. This clonotype was observed a single time. Its antigen is currently unknown. The chain employs TRBV19 and TRBJ2-7, with a tentative D call TRBD1 (6 bases). This clonotype originated in a human donor who had recovered from COVID-19. The sample in question was CD4+ T cells from blood, obtained before SARS-CoV-2 vaccination. The DNA for the CDR3 is TGTGCCAGTAGTATCCCAGGGGCATCCTACGAGCAGTACTTC. Translation: CASSIPGASYEQYF. The complete variable domain, with remaining parts taken from reference TRBV19 and TRBJ2-7, reads DGGITQSPKYLFRKEGQNVTLSCEQNLNHDAMYWYRQDPGQGLRLIYYSQIVNDFQKGDIAEGYSVSREKKESFPLTVTSAQKNPTAFYLCASSIPGASYEQYFGPGTRLTVT.